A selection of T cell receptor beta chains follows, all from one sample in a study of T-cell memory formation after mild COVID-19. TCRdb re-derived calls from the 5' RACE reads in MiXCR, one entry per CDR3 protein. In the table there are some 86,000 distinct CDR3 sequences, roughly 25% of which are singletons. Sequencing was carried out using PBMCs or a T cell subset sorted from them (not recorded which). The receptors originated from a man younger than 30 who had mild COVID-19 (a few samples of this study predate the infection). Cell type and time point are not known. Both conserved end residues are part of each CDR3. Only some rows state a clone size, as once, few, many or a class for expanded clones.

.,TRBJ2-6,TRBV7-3,CASRPVPGANVLTF
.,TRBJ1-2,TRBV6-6,CASSYVASGGNYGYTF
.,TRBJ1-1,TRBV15,CATSRDLRNTEAFF
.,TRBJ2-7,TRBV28,CASRWTSGGYEQYF
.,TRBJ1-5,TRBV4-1,CASSQGQYSNQPQHF
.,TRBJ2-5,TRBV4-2,CASSQVAGGAPRTQYF
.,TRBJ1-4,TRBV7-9,CASSHGRGLFF
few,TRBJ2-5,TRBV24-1,CAARFGARETQYF
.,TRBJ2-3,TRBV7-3,CASTHSGGAGDTQYF
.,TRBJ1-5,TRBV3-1,CASSQGTVNQPQHF
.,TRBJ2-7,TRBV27,CASSLTGGYEQYF
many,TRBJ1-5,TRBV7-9,CASSLGLNQPQHF
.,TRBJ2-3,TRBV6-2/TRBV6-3,CASSSVAGGPTDTQYF
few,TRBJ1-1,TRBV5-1,CASSLYLGQGVLNTEAFF
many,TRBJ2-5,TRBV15,CATSRDPDRETQYF
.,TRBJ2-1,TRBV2,CASGRVAGFEQFF
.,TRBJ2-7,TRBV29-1,CSVAPGQGPYEQYF
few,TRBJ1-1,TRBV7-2,CASSLPAGRANTEAFF
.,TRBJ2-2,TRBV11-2,CASSLVGVTNTGELFF
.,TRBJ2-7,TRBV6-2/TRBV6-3,CASSPGIAYEQYF
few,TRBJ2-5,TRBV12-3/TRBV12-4,CASSPTGGYETQYF
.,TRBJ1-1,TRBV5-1,CASSLFGGDTEAFF
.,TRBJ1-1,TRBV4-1,CASSKHSNTEAFF
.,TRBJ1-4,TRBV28,CASSLYGGREKLFF
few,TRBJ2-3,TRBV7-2,CASSLVGGGLDTQYF
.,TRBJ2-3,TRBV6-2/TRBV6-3,CASKVLGDSSDTQYF
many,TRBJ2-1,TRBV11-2,CASSLEPGTGFGVNEQFF
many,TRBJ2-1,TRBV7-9,CASSSVGGEQFF
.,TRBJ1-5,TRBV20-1,CSARGTGIRSNQPQHF
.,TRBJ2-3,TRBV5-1,CASSLAFQADTQYF
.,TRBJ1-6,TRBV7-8,CASSLVHRGSSSPLHF
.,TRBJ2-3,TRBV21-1,CASSNGGGGDTQYF
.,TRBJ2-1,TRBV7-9,CASSSDEYRGGRSYNEQFF
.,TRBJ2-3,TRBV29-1,CSVESRGQGLSTDTQYF
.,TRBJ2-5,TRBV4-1,CASSQGLEETQYF